This is a list of T cell receptor beta chains from one sample in a study of shared clonotypes between healthy human individuals. Measured with immunoSEQ multiplex PCR; TCRdb has only the in-frame clones, and not every one. The sample yields about 530,000 clones, about 95% seen once. What was sequenced was naive CD4+ T cells sorted from blood. These receptors were taken from a woman aged 30 to 39 in good health. CDR3s include the opening cysteine and the closing phenylalanine or tryptophan. The D gene is left open where the match is weak. Rows give clone size only sometimes, using once, few, many, or a class for an expanded clone.

TRBJ2-5 once TRBV11-3 TRBD1 TGTGCCAGCAGCTTAGAACTGGACAGGGGCCAGCTTGAGACCCAGTACTTC CASSLELDRGQLETQYF
TRBJ2-1 - TRBV2 TRBD2 TGTGCCAGCGGTTGGGCGGGAGGTTCCTCCTACAATGAGCAGTTCTTC CASGWAGGSSYNEQFF
TRBJ1-5 - TRBV30 TRBD1 TGTGCCTGGAGTCAGGGGGCCCATCAGCCCCAGCATTTT CAWSQGAHQPQHF
TRBJ1-1 - TRBV19 TRBD1 TGTGCCAGTAGAGAATCCGACAGGGTAAGGACTGAAGCTTTCTTT CASRESDRVRTEAFF
TRBJ2-5 - TRBV18 - TGTGCCAGCTCACCGAGAACCAAAGAGACCCAGTACTTC CASSPRTKETQYF
TRBJ2-3 - TRBV9 - TGTGCCAGCAGCGTACGCCGGGACACCCGCACAGATACGCAGTATTTT CASSVRRDTRTDTQYF
TRBJ2-7 - TRBV2 TRBD1 TGTGCCAGCAGTGAAATAGGACAGGGAACTTACGAGCAGTACTTC CASSEIGQGTYEQYF
TRBJ2-7 - TRBV28 - TGTGCCAGCAGGCCTACTAGCTGGGGTGTGGACGAGCAGTACTTC CASRPTSWGVDEQYF
TRBJ2-3 - TRBV19 - TGTGCCAGTAGAGGGCCAGGGTTAGGTACGCAGTATTTT CASRGPGLGTQYF
TRBJ1-5 - TRBV5-3 - TGTGCCAGAAGCTTGGGATCCATTACAAATCAGCCCCAGCATTTT CARSLGSITNQPQHF
TRBJ2-7 - TRBV28 - TGTGCCAGCAGTTTCCCTCAAGGGTACGAGCAGTACTTC CASSFPQGYEQYF
TRBJ1-3 - TRBV18 - TGTGCCAGCTCACCACAGGATCCAAGCTCTGGAAACACCATATATTTT CASSPQDPSSGNTIYF
TRBJ1-1 - TRBV28 TRBD1 TGTGCCAGCAGTCTCGACAGGGTAGGCTCTGAAGCTTTCTTT CASSLDRVGSEAFF
TRBJ2-7 - TRBV5-5 - TGTGCCAGCAGCTTGGGGTGGCAGGCGTCCTACGAGCAGTACTTC CASSLGWQASYEQYF
TRBJ2-7 - TRBV5-4 - TGTGCCAGCAGCTTGGGGGCGGGACTCTTCTACGAGCAGTACTTC CASSLGAGLFYEQYF
TRBJ2-7 - TRBV7-6 - TGTGCCAGCATTGGCAGGGGCTACGAGCAGTACTTC CASIGRGYEQYF
TRBJ2-7 - TRBV19 - TGTGCCAGTAGTATATTCTGGCAGGGTAGAGACGAGCAGTACTTC CASSIFWQGRDEQYF
TRBJ1-2 - TRBV7-8 - TGTGCCAGCAGCTCCCACCCGCACAGCAGAAGTAGCTATGGCTACACCTTC CASSSHPHSRSSYGYTF
TRBJ2-3 - TRBV10-2 - TGCGCCAGCAGTGAGATCTTGGGACAAGAAAGCACAGATACGCAGTATTTT CASSEILGQESTDTQYF
TRBJ2-1 - TRBV6-6 TRBD2 TGTGCCAGCGAAAGCGGGCTAGCGGGTTACAATGAGCAGTTCTTC CASESGLAGYNEQFF
TRBJ1-1 - TRBV7-9 - TGTGCCAGCAGGACGACCACTGAAGCTTTCTTT CASRTTTEAFF
TRBJ1-4 - TRBV27 TRBD1 TGTGCCAGCAGTTTAACCCCGGGACAGCCCGCAACTAATGAAAAACTGTTTTTT CASSLTPGQPATNEKLFF
TRBJ2-7 - TRBV5-1 - TGCGCCAGCAGCTTGTCCGGGGGAGATCTGAACGAGCAGTACTTC CASSLSGGDLNEQYF
TRBJ1-5 - TRBV5-5 - TGTGCCAGCAGCTTGAACAGTAATCAGCCCCAGCATTTT CASSLNSNQPQHF
TRBJ2-7 - TRBV19 TRBD2 TGTGCCAGTAGTGTCCAGCGGGACTCCTACGAGCAGTACTTC CASSVQRDSYEQYF
TRBJ2-2 - TRBV4-1 TRBD2 TGCGCCAGCAGCCAAGGTGTAGCGGGACCAGCGAACACCGGGGAGCTGTTTTTT CASSQGVAGPANTGELFF
TRBJ2-7 - TRBV27 TRBD2 TGTGCCAGCAGAGACCGCGGGAGGGCCAACTACGAGCAGTACTTC CASRDRGRANYEQYF
TRBJ1-1 - TRBV30 - TGTGCCTGGATGGAGAACACTGAAGCTTTCTTT CAWMENTEAFF
TRBJ2-7 - TRBV27 TRBD2 TGTGCCAGCAGTCCCCGGACTAGCGTAAGCTACGAGCAGTACTTC CASSPRTSVSYEQYF
TRBJ1-2 - TRBV6-1 - TGTGCCAGCAGTGAAGGGGCTCTCATACAGGGTTATGGCTACACCTTC CASSEGALIQGYGYTF
TRBJ2-2 - TRBV4-1 - TGCGCCAGCAGCCTACGTCTGTCCGCGGAGGGTACCGGGGAGCTGTTTTTT CASSLRLSAEGTGELFF
TRBJ2-5 few TRBV30 TRBD2 TGTGCCGGGACTAGCGGTAAAGAGACCCAGTACTTC CAGTSGKETQYF